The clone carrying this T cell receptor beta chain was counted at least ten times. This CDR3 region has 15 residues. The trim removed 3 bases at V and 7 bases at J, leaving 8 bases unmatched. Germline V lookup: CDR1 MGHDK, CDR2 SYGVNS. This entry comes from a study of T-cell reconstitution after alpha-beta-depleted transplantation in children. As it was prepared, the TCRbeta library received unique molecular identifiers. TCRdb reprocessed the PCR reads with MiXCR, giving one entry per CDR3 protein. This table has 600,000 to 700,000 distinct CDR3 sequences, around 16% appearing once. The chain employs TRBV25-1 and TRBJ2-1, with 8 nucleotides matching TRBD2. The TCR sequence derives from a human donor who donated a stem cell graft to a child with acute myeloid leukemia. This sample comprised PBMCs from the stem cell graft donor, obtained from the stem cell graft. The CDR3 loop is CASSDPGLAANEQFF. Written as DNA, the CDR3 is TGTGCCAGCAGTGACCCCGGACTAGCTGCTAATGAGCAGTTCTTC.